The T cell receptor (beta chain) described here comes from a study of cytomegalovirus exposure and HLA in healthy donors. Study observations and caveats: A later analysis linked a missense variant in DCLRE1C to the trimming of TCR beta V and J genes. The listing of 150 to 200 TCR beta chains classed them as cytomegalovirus-associated. Common viral pathogens were later found to be apparently linked to several of the most significant clusters. As was reported, the HLA-A and HLA-B alleles of most subjects were accurately predicted from TCR beta sequences.

As regards this clone: Antigen unknown.

In the PCR, 60 Vbeta and 13 Jbeta primers were used. This table comes from immunoSEQ multiplex PCR, and its TCRdb copy is limited to in-frame clones, with some not included. The sample lists some 65,000 clones, approximately 60% seen once, with about 3% in the top ten. The germline V gene encodes CDR1 SNHLY and CDR2 FYNNEI. With V trimmed by 8 bases and J by 4 bases, 9 bases remained unmatched. The CDR3 length is 15 residues. This chain joins TRBV2 and TRBJ2-1; 9 nucleotides agree with TRBD1. The sequenced sample consisted of PBMCs. This sequence originates from a man aged 30 to 45 in good health and CMV-seronegative. For the CDR3, the DNA is TGTGCCAGCGGAAAGGGACAGGGCATATACAATGAGCAGTTCTTC. Residues: CASGKGQGIYNEQFF.